Presented here are 12 T cell receptor beta chains from one specimen sequenced in a study of a mutant IDH1 vaccine in newly diagnosed glioma. Method: immunoSEQ multiplex PCR; TCRdb's copy keeps in-frame clones and lacks some. The profile shows roughly 50,000 clones, 81% of them singletons. The sample's time point: week 23, last vaccination. The study gave 300 ug of mutant IDH1 20-mer peptide per vaccine dose, with topical imiquimod. Their recognized antigens are unknown. The source was PBMCs, collected from a glioma patient whose treatment included an IDH1 peptide vaccine. The receptors shown here come from a woman aged 40 to 50 with glioma. Some clones in this sample may be carry-over from other donors' samples.

A single count supports this clone. The chain is built from TRBV7-2 and TRBJ1-2, with D possibly being TRBD1 (6 bases). Germline assignment: CDR1 SGHTA and CDR2 FQGNSA. The V end lost 8 bases, the J end lost 3 bases, and 28 bases lay between the germline ends. This CDR3 comprises 18 residues. The CDR3 DNA follows: TGTGCCAGCTCTACGTCCGGGGGGACATTTACCGAAGACTATGGCTACACCTTC. It is translated as CASSTSGGTFTEDYGYTF.

The chain has TRBV7-6 and TRBJ1-1; D may be TRBD1 (6 bases). Per the germline V gene, CDR1 is SGHVS and CDR2 is FNYEAQ. V was shortened by 3 bases and J by 0 bases, with 11 bases between the two germline ends. CDR3 size: 15 residues. The CDR3 nucleotides are TGTGCCAGCAGCTTGAGTGAGGGGGTGAACACTGAAGCTTTCTTT. It encodes CASSLSEGVNTEAFF.

V and J are TRBV29-1 and TRBJ2-7, with 10 bases identical to TRBD1. V trimming: 4 bases; J trimming: 5 bases; junction bases outside the gene matches: 8. The germline CDR1 and CDR2 sequences are SQVTM and ANQGSEA. The CDR3 consists of 14 residues. The CDR3 loop is CSVVPGQGINEQYF. The CDR3 region has the DNA TGCAGCGTTGTACCGGGACAGGGGATTAACGAGCAGTACTTC.

This clone is medium-sized within its sample. The chain has TRBV12-5 and TRBJ1-2, with D possibly TRBD1 on 5 matching bases. From germline, CDR1 is LGHNT and CDR2 FRNRAP. This CDR3 is built from 15 residues. Deletions cut 2 bases from V and 8 bases from J, with 18 bases between. The CDR3, as DNA: TGTGCTAGTGGTTTGTCGGGACTCCCCTCTTCGGGCTACACCTTC. Translation: CASGLSGLPSSGYTF.

This chain uses TRBV7-9 with TRBJ1-4; TRBD1 might be the D (6 bases). V lost 5 bases and J lost 5, with 15 bases in between. This CDR3 region has 15 residues. CDR1 is SEHNR and CDR2 is FQNEAQ in the germline V gene (reference sequence). The CDR3 protein is CASSPPRGPNEKLFF. The CDR3 nucleotides read TGTGCCAGCAGCCCCCCCAGGGGCCCGAATGAAAAACTGTTTTTT.

Notes on this clone: Sequence at one end of the junction differs from germline and may be a read error. The chain joins TRBV7-2 to TRBJ2-3; 11 nucleotides match TRBD2. Germline V CDR1 and CDR2: SGHTA, FQGNSA. The CDR3 is 14 residues long. The CDR3, as DNA: TGTGCCAGCAGCTTCGCTAGCGGGGGGCCTCCAAGTCATTTT. This translates into CASSFASGGPPSHF. Using reference TRBV7-2 and TRBJ2-3 for the parts outside the CDR3, the full variable domain is GAGVSQSPSNKVTEKGKDVELRCDPISGHTALYWYRQSLGQGLEFLIYFQGNSAPDKSGLPSDRFSAERTGGSVSTLTIQRTQQEDSAVYLCASSFASGGPPSHFGPGTRLTVL.

This clone was seen a few times. The chain uses TRBV20-1 and TRBJ2-7, with a weak D call TRBD1 (6 bases). The CDR3 is made up of 11 amino acids. Between the trimmed V and J ends, which lost 8 bases and 4 bases, there was a span of 12 bases. Looked up from germline, CDR1 is DFQATT and CDR2 is SNEGSKA (reference sequence). CDR3 nucleotide sequence: TGCAGTACAGGGACCGATTACGAGCAGTACTTC. Encoded protein: CSTGTDYEQYF.

The chain combines TRBV5-1 with TRBJ2-7; tentatively, D is TRBD2 (6 bases). The CDR3 sequence is 13 residues long. Trimming took 1 base from V and 3 from J, leaving 8 bases between them. Germline V gives CDR1 SGHRS, CDR2 YFSETQ. The CDR3 bases are TGCGCCAGCAGCTTGCTGCGGGACTACGAGCAGTACTTC. This sequence encodes CASSLLRDYEQYF.

The chain employs TRBV2 and TRBJ1-4; a weak D match, TRBD1 (5 bases). V was pared by 6 bases and J by 5 bases, with 13 bases between. The CDR3 has 14 amino acids. CDR1 is SNHLY and CDR2 is FYNNEI in the germline V gene. The CDR3 spells CASSPGRLNEKLFF. In nucleotides, the CDR3 is TGTGCCAGCAGCCCGGGACGGTTAAATGAAAAACTGTTTTTT.

This sequence joins TRBV25-1 and TRBJ2-7, with D possibly matching TRBD2 (5 bases). Looked up from germline, CDR1 is MGHDK and CDR2 is SYGVNS. The ends were cut back, 8 bases at V and 0 bases at J, with 17 bases in the middle. The CDR3 is 15 amino acids. CDR3 nucleotide sequence: TGTGCCAGCTCCGGAAGGGATCGGGACTCCTACGAGCAGTACTTC. It specifies CASSGRDRDSYEQYF.

This sequence joins TRBV18 and TRBJ2-7, with D perhaps assigned TRBD1 or TRBD2 (5 bases each). Per germline, CDR1 KGHSH and CDR2 LQKENI. This CDR3 region has 15 residues. V lost 2 bases to trimming and J lost 6 bases, with 17 bases between them. In DNA form, the CDR3 reads TGTGCCAGCTCACCATTGGGACCACCGGGCGGCGAGCAGTACTTC. Translating it yields CASSPLGPPGGEQYF.

J is TRBJ2-3 and V is TRBV29-1; tentatively, D is TRBD1 (7 bases). This CDR3 contains 15 residues. The germline V and J ends were trimmed by 3 bases and 0 bases, with 13 bases remaining between them. Germline V CDR1 and CDR2: SQVTM, ANQGSEA. CDR3 in amino acids: CSVEGGQISTDTQYF. The DNA of the CDR3 is TGCAGCGTTGAGGGGGGACAGATTAGCACAGATACGCAGTATTTT.